This record concerns one T cell receptor beta chain sequence. Its antigen is not known. These data originate in a study of graft-versus-host responses after intestinal transplantation. About the research overall: For two to four years after anti-thymocyte globulin induction, all recipients took tacrolimus and steroids. Study results and limitations: Among recipient marrow samples, GvH clones were found; some appeared first in ileum or blood. Allografts from individuals with graft-donor T cell macrochimerism displayed high graft-versus-host to host-versus-graft clonal ratios. Researchers found peak circulating GvH clone levels linked to early post-transplant HvG declines.

Only in-frame clones appear in the TCRdb table, and some are missing; sequencing was by immunoSEQ multiplex PCR. The table lists 25,000 to 30,000 clones, about 85% of them singletons. V gave up 5 bases and J gave up 2 bases; unmatched junction bases: 6. Germline V CDR1 and CDR2: SEHNR, FQNEAQ (reference sequence). The CDR3 spans 16 residues. This chain uses TRBV7-9 with TRBJ2-4; 10 bases match TRBD1. This specimen consisted of PBMCs, obtained around 480 days after intestinal transplantation. The origin of this receptor is a human patient who received an intestinal transplant, so some T cells may come from the graft donor. CDR3 bases: TGTGCCAGCAGCACATGGGGACAGGGGTCCAAAAACATTCAGTACTTC. Translation gives CASSTWGQGSKNIQYF. The variable domain in full, completed from reference TRBV7-9 and TRBJ2-4, reads DTGVSQNPRHKITKRGQNVTFRCDPISEHNRLYWYRQTLGQGPEFLTYFQNEAQLEKSRLLSDRFSAERPKGSFSTLEIQRTEQGDSAMYLCASSTWGQGSKNIQYFGAGTRLSVL.